The T cell receptor beta chain under discussion was sequenced for a study of blood T cell repertoires in COVID-19. Study-level background: Samples came from the United States, Italy and Spain, spanning acute and convalescent COVID-19. From T cells, B-cell-depleted T cells, or PBMCs came the material, which was cDNA or gDNA.

Germline CDR1 is SGHAT and CDR2 is FQNNGV. With 5 bases removed from V and 0 bases from J, the gap between germline ends came to 19 bases. The length of the CDR3 is 18 residues. Seattle patients were enrolled during active infection and followed longitudinally. TCRdb keeps only in-frame clones here, not all; method: immunoSEQ multiplex PCR. The sample records roughly 84,000 clones, around 82% being singletons. The rearrangement joins TRBV11-2 to TRBJ2-2, with D tentatively TRBD1 (7 bases). This TCR was recovered from a man between 60 and 70 years old with COVID-19, enrolled during active disease. The sequenced sample was peripheral blood. This chain's CDR3 is CASSPGAGGRPNTGELFF. The DNA of the CDR3 is TGTGCCAGCAGCCCGGGGGCAGGGGGTCGTCCGAACACCGGGGAGCTGTTTTTT.